The next 20 T cell receptor beta chains were all read from a single sample in a study of cytomegalovirus exposure and HLA in healthy donors. The method was immunoSEQ multiplex PCR; TCRdb's version includes in-frame clones alone and lacks a portion of them. Of approximately 60,000 clones in the sample, 75% to 95% were seen once. The sequenced sample consisted of PBMCs. All receptors derive from a man younger than 35 in good health and CMV-seronegative.

The chain is built from TRBV19 and TRBJ2-1, with TRBD2 matching over 9 bases. V was clipped by 6 bases and J by 5 bases; unmatched bases: 11. Germline V lookup: CDR1 LNHDA, CDR2 SQIVND (reference sequence). CDR3 length: 16 residues. The CDR3 loop reads CASRALGSGRNNEQFF. In DNA form, the CDR3 reads TGTGCCAGTAGGGCCTTGGGGAGCGGGAGGAACAATGAGCAGTTCTTC.

This rearrangement joins TRBV27 to TRBJ2-1; D may be TRBD2 (5 bases). The CDR3 runs to 12 residues. Looked up from germline, CDR1 is MNHEY and CDR2 is SMNVEV (reference sequence). Trimming removed 4 bases at V and 6 bases at J, with 7 bases between. The CDR3 region is CASSSRGNEQFF. The CDR3 region has the DNA TGTGCCAGCAGTTCCCGGGGCAATGAGCAGTTCTTC.

The V gene is TRBV5-1, the J gene TRBJ2-6; a weak D match, TRBD1 (7 bases). The CDR3 runs 18 residues. The V and J ends lost 3 bases and 4 bases respectively, with 20 bases between them. Germline CDR1 reads SGHRS; CDR2 reads YFSETQ. The CDR3 loop is CASSSTSGGPSGANVLTF. The CDR3 DNA follows: TGCGCCAGCAGCTCCACCTCAGGGGGGCCTTCCGGGGCCAACGTCCTGACTTTC.

The genes are TRBV14 and TRBJ1-2; D perhaps matches TRBD1 (6 bases). The CDR3 contains 13 residues. Germline CDR1 and CDR2: SGHDN and FVKESK. Trimming stripped 6 bases from V and 6 bases from J, with 14 bases between. CDR3 DNA sequence: TGTGCCAGCAGGAGGGGGACGGGGCATGGCTACACCTTC. It is translated as CASRRGTGHGYTF.

This chain connects TRBV5-1 to TRBJ2-7; 10 positions match TRBD1. V lost 1 base and J lost 6; bases outside the gene matches: 7. This CDR3 contains 15 residues. Germline V gene lookup returns CDR1 SGHRS and CDR2 YFSETQ. The DNA for the CDR3 is TGCGCCAGCAGCTTGACGGGGACAGGGGAAGGCGAGCAGTACTTC. It specifies CASSLTGTGEGEQYF.

The chain combines TRBV7-3 with TRBJ1-1; no firm D call. Germline V gene data show CDR1 as SGHTA and CDR2 as FQGTGA. This CDR3 has 13 residues. Trimming removed 2 bases at V and 0 bases at J, with 4 bases between. CDR3: CASSLSMNTEAFF. The CDR3 DNA is TGTGCCAGCAGCTTATCCATGAACACTGAAGCTTTCTTT. Filled out from reference TRBV7-3 and TRBJ1-1, the complete variable domain reads GAGVSQTPSNKVTEKGKYVELRCDPISGHTALYWYRQSLGQGPEFLIYFQGTGAADDSGLPNDRFFAVRPEGSVSTLKIQRTERGDSAVYLCASSLSMNTEAFFGQGTRLTVV.

The CDR3 nucleotides read TGTGCCAGCAAGGACAGGGGGTACGAGCAGTACTTC. Its protein product is CASKDRGYEQYF. The chain couples TRBV28 to TRBJ2-7; 10 nucleotides align to TRBD1. The CDR3 is 12 amino acids. Per germline, CDR1 MDHEN and CDR2 SYDVKM. V was pared by 7 bases and J by 4 bases, with 1 base of the junction left unmatched. Using reference TRBV28 and TRBJ2-7 for the parts outside the CDR3, the full variable domain is DVKVTQSSRYLVKRTGEKVFLECVQDMDHENMFWYRQDPGLGLRLIYFSYDVKMKEKGDIPEGYSVSREKKERFSLILESASTNQTSMYLCASKDRGYEQYFGPGTRLTVT.

The chain uses TRBV9 and TRBJ2-1, with 9 nucleotides matching TRBD1. The CDR3 is made up of 14 amino acids. Germline V gene lookup returns CDR1 SGDLS and CDR2 YYNGEE. V lost 1 base, J lost 8 bases, and 4 bases stayed unmatched. In DNA form, the CDR3 reads TGTGCCAGCAGCGTACTGGGACAGGGCTATGAGCAGTTCTTC. Protein: CASSVLGQGYEQFF.

The V and J genes are TRBV28 and TRBJ1-2; D is perhaps TRBD1 (6 bases). This CDR3 is built from 15 residues. Per germline, CDR1 MDHEN and CDR2 SYDVKM. V lost 3 bases and J 0 bases, leaving 11 bases between the germline ends. In DNA form, the CDR3 reads TGTGCCAGCAGTTTCTCCGGACAGACTAACTATGGCTACACCTTC. As protein: CASSFSGQTNYGYTF.

The CDR3 coding sequence is TGTGCCTGCAAGGGGGGGGTCGAAGCTTTCTTT. This gives the protein CACKGGVEAFF. The gene calls are TRBV30 and TRBJ1-1; D is possibly TRBD1 (6 bases). The ends were cut back, 6 bases at V and 8 bases at J, with 13 bases in the middle. The germline V gene encodes CDR1 GTSNPN and CDR2 SVGIG (reference sequence). There are 11 residues in the CDR3.

The genes are TRBV6-1 and TRBJ2-7, with a tentative D call TRBD2 (7 bases). Looked up from germline, CDR1 is MNHNS and CDR2 is SASEGT. V was pared by 0 bases and J by 0 bases, with 15 bases between. The CDR3 has 17 residues. The chain's CDR3 is CASSEAGGTIPSYEQYF. CDR3 DNA sequence: TGTGCCAGCAGTGAAGCAGGGGGGACTATACCCTCCTACGAGCAGTACTTC.

The chain couples TRBV5-1 to TRBJ2-6; 7 nucleotides align to TRBD1. The junction had 15 bases not matched to a gene; V was cut back by 3 bases and J by 0 bases. The CDR3 length is 20 residues. The V gene's germline CDR1 is SGHRS and CDR2 YFSETQ. The CDR3 reads CASSSIQGGMKSSGANVLTF. Here the CDR3 DNA reads TGCGCCAGCAGCTCGATCCAAGGGGGCATGAAGAGCTCTGGGGCCAACGTCCTGACTTTC.

V usage is TRBV13 and J usage is TRBJ2-7; D remains ambiguous. V was shortened by 5 bases and J by 0 bases, with 5 bases between the two germline ends. The CDR3 length is 12 residues. Germline values: CDR1 PRHDT, CDR2 FYEKMQ (reference sequence). The CDR3 DNA follows: TGTGCCAGCAGCGTTAGCTCCTACGAGCAGTACTTC. It encodes CASSVSSYEQYF. Full variable domain (rest looked up from reference TRBV13 and TRBJ2-7): AAGVIQSPRHLIKEKRETATLKCYPIPRHDTVYWYQQGPGQDPQFLISFYEKMQSDKGSIPDRFSAQQFSDYHSELNMSSLELGDSALYFCASSVSSYEQYFGPGTRLTVT.

The genes are TRBV11-2 and TRBJ2-2, with D unresolved. There are 13 residues in the CDR3. CDR1 is SGHAT and CDR2 is FQNNGV in the germline V gene. Trimming stripped 5 bases from V and 0 bases from J, with 4 bases between. In DNA, the CDR3 is TGTGCCAGCAGCCCCTCGAACACCGGGGAGCTGTTTTTT. Protein sequence: CASSPSNTGELFF.

V is TRBV4-1 and J is TRBJ2-5, with 8 bases matching TRBD1. This CDR3 contains 17 residues. The junction had 13 bases not matched to a gene; V was cut back by 4 bases and J by 3 bases. Germline V gene lookup returns CDR1 MGHRA and CDR2 YSYEKL. Here the CDR3 reads CASSRLPGGALKETQYF. The CDR3 region has the DNA TGCGCCAGCAGCCGCCTCCCAGGGGGCGCTTTGAAAGAGACCCAGTACTTC.

The count of this clone is one. The J gene is TRBJ1-1, the V gene TRBV18; a weak D match, TRBD1 (5 bases). The V end lost 2 bases, the J end lost 2 bases, and 15 bases lay between the germline ends. The CDR3 sequence is 16 residues long. Germline V CDR1 and CDR2: KGHSH, LQKENI. CDR3: CASSPESGLLNTEAFF. The CDR3, as DNA: TGTGCCAGCTCACCAGAGTCAGGGCTTCTAAACACTGAAGCTTTCTTT. The complete variable domain, with remaining parts taken from reference TRBV18 and TRBJ1-1, reads NAGVMQNPRHLVRRRGQEARLRCSPMKGHSHVYWYRQLPEEGLKFMVYLQKENIIDESGMPKERFSAEFPKEGPSILRIQQVVRGDSAAYFCASSPESGLLNTEAFFGQGTRLTVV.

The CDR3 DNA sequence: TGTGCCAGCAGCTCTCTAGAGGGGCGGGACGCTAGGAGCTACACCTTC. This gives the protein CASSSLEGRDARSYTF. The V gene is TRBV5-6, the J gene TRBJ1-2, with D possibly TRBD1 on 5 matching bases. Germline V gene data show CDR1 as SGHDT and CDR2 as YYEEEE. This CDR3 has 16 residues. Trimming removed 3 bases from V and 9 bases from J, with 24 bases in between.

V usage is TRBV19 and J usage is TRBJ1-5; D is uncertain. Germline assignment: CDR1 LNHDA and CDR2 SQIVND (reference sequence). The CDR3 is made up of 14 amino acids. Trimming took off 3 bases at V and 6 bases at J, with 12 bases between the two ends. DNA for the CDR3: TGTGCCAGTAGTATTTTATATCGGTCTCAGCCCCAGCATTTT. This sequence encodes CASSILYRSQPQHF.

The chain carries TRBV15 and TRBJ2-5; D is undetermined. The V and J ends lost 6 bases and 2 bases respectively, with 10 bases between them. The CDR3 length is 13 residues. Germline V gene lookup returns CDR1 LNHNV and CDR2 YYDKDF (reference sequence). The CDR3 spells CATRAGRQETQYF. The CDR3, as DNA: TGTGCCACCAGGGCAGGCCGTCAAGAGACCCAGTACTTC.

The J gene is TRBJ2-1, the V gene TRBV27; perhaps TRBD2 as D (6 bases). V shed 1 base and J shed 3 bases, with 13 bases lying between them. The germline V gene encodes CDR1 MNHEY and CDR2 SMNVEV (reference sequence). CDR3 length: 16 amino acids. The CDR3 loop reads CASSLFQGLYYNEQFF. Written as DNA, the CDR3 is TGTGCCAGCAGTTTATTTCAGGGACTGTACTACAATGAGCAGTTCTTC.